Below, 23 T cell receptor beta chains from the same sample are listed, as sequenced in a study of shared clonotypes between healthy human individuals (TCRdb year 2020). CD8 naive samples consisted of CD45RO-negative cells that were positively selected for CCR7, yielding a CD45RA+CCR7+ population without TemRA cells. Libraries were constructed by the immunoSEQ multiplex PCR assay. TCRdb took this table from immuneACCESS and kept in-frame rearrangements with V and J called. Such tables lack part of the clones; where checked against another copy, unresolved V genes explain under half of the gap, and the rest is unexplained. Recorded for this sample are some 2,100,000 clones; around 93% of them occurred a single time. 1.5% to 2% of the sample lies in the top ten. The sequenced material came from naive CD8+ T cells from PBMCs. The label giving this sample's cell subset or site can be read as: CD45RA+CCR7+. The receptors were sampled from a man aged 18-30 years in good health. Some clones in this sample may be carry-over from other donors' samples.

J is TRBJ2-7 and V is TRBV15; D may correspond to TRBD1 or TRBD2 (5 bases each). There are 15 residues in the CDR3. CDR1 is LNHNV, CDR2 YYDKDF, per germline (reference sequence). Trimming removed 4 bases from V and 0 bases from J, with 13 bases in between. DNA for the CDR3: TGTGCCACCAGCATCTTTTCGGGGACCTCCTACGAGCAGTACTTC. This translates into CATSIFSGTSYEQYF.

V and J are TRBV19 and TRBJ1-4; a possible D gene is TRBD1 (6 bases). Germline assignment: CDR1 LNHDA and CDR2 SQIVND (reference sequence). The CDR3 sequence is 14 residues long. The V end lost 6 bases, the J end lost 8 bases, and 16 bases lay between the germline ends. The CDR3 region is CASRTAGGGEKLFF. In DNA form, the CDR3 reads TGTGCCAGTAGAACAGCCGGAGGGGGAGAAAAACTGTTTTTT.

The rearrangement links TRBV29-1 to TRBJ1-1; 8 nucleotides align to TRBD1. Germline V CDR1 and CDR2: SQVTM, ANQGSEA. This CDR3 contains 11 residues. The junction had 4 bases not matched to a gene; V was cut back by 4 bases and J by 9 bases. This chain's CDR3 is CSVVTGGQAFF. The CDR3, as DNA: TGCAGCGTTGTAACAGGGGGGCAAGCTTTCTTT. The complete variable domain, with remaining parts taken from reference TRBV29-1 and TRBJ1-1, reads SAVISQKPSRDICQRGTSLTIQCQVDSQVTMMFWYRQQPGQSLTLIATANQGSEATYESGFVIDKFPISRPNLTFSTLTVSNMSPEDSSIYLCSVVTGGQAFFGQGTRLTVV.

The chain uses TRBV29-1 and TRBJ2-1, with D perhaps TRBD1 (5 bases). V was cut by 6 bases and J by 0 bases, with 9 bases left in between. Germline V gene lookup returns CDR1 SQVTM and CDR2 ANQGSEA. CDR3 size: 13 residues. CDR3 amino acids: CSVPDISYNEQFF. Written as DNA, the CDR3 is TGCAGCGTCCCGGACATCTCCTACAATGAGCAGTTCTTC.

Here the CDR3 DNA reads TGTGCCAGCAGGAGGGTCGGGGGGGCGAAAGATACGCAGTATTTT. Translated, it gives CASRRVGGAKDTQYF. This rearrangement joins TRBV27 to TRBJ2-3, with 8 nucleotides matching TRBD2. The CDR3 contains 15 residues. Losses at the gene ends were 6 bases for V and 5 bases for J; bases not matched to a gene: 10. Germline CDR1 and CDR2: MNHEY and SMNVEV (reference sequence).

This clone came up once. J is TRBJ2-7 and V is TRBV6-5, with a tentative D call TRBD2 (6 bases). The CDR3 contains 14 residues. Trimming removed 4 bases at V and 5 bases at J, with 15 bases between. Germline-derived CDR1 and CDR2 are MNHEY and SVGAGI. CDR3 amino acids: CASSFQGGSDEQYF. Written as DNA, the CDR3 is TGTGCCAGCAGTTTTCAGGGAGGTTCCGACGAGCAGTACTTC.

The chain carries TRBV27 and TRBJ2-7, with 7 nucleotides matching TRBD1. V shed 5 bases and J 6 bases; nucleotides not matched to a gene: 10. The CDR3 has 14 residues. Germline CDR1 and CDR2: MNHEY and SMNVEV (reference sequence). The CDR3 loop reads CASSAGQVPLEQYF. CDR3 bases: TGTGCCAGCAGTGCCGGACAGGTTCCCCTCGAGCAGTACTTC.

The genes are TRBV28 and TRBJ1-2, with D unresolved. The germline CDR1 and CDR2 sequences are MDHEN and SYDVKM. CDR3 size: 14 residues. The V end was cut by 6 bases, the J end by 3 bases, with 14 bases between. The CDR3 sequence is CASRRALPYYGYTF. The CDR3 nucleotides are TGTGCCAGCAGAAGGGCCCTGCCCTACTATGGCTACACCTTC.

The chain is built from TRBV6-6 and TRBJ1-4, with 10 bases fitting TRBD1. The V gene end was trimmed by 8 bases and the J gene end by 2 bases; junction bases not matched to a gene: 8. Germline-derived CDR1 and CDR2 are MNHNY and SVGAGI (reference sequence). The CDR3 runs 16 residues. The chain's CDR3 is CASRDRGFPTNEKLFF. The CDR3 DNA follows: TGTGCCAGCCGGGACAGGGGTTTTCCGACTAATGAAAAACTGTTTTTT.

The chain employs TRBV27 and TRBJ2-5; no clear D. V was pared by 2 bases and J by 3 bases, with 10 bases between. This CDR3 comprises 14 residues. Germline CDR1 is MNHEY and CDR2 is SMNVEV (reference sequence). The CDR3 protein is CASSLNSGEETQYF. The CDR3 DNA is TGTGCCAGCAGTTTAAATTCCGGAGAAGAGACCCAGTACTTC.

As concerns this clone: Other DNA sequences within the sample encode an identical CDR3. The chain uses TRBV5-1 and TRBJ2-7, with TRBD1 identical over 8 bases. The CDR3 runs 12 residues. The germline V gene has CDR1 SGHRS and CDR2 YFSETQ. V lost 3 bases and J lost 7; bases outside the gene matches: 3. CDR3 in amino acids: CASSSTGAEQYF. The DNA of the CDR3 is TGCGCCAGCAGCTCGACAGGGGCGGAGCAGTACTTC.

The chain joins TRBV6-5 to TRBJ2-1; 7 bases agree with TRBD2. V was pared by 6 bases and J by 2 bases, with 7 bases of the junction left unmatched. This CDR3 has 15 residues. Germline CDR1 is MNHEY and CDR2 is SVGAGI. CDR3 loop: CASSLGGGAYNEQFF. The DNA of the CDR3 is TGTGCCAGCAGCCTCGGGGGAGGGGCCTACAATGAGCAGTTCTTC.

This chain links TRBV14 with TRBJ1-1; D ambiguous. CDR3 length: 15 amino acids. CDR1 is SGHDN, CDR2 FVKESK, per germline. V was pared by 3 bases and J by 5 bases, with 16 bases between. CDR3 DNA sequence: TGTGCCAGCAGCCAGCCAAAATTAGTGGGAACTGAAGCTTTCTTT. Its protein product is CASSQPKLVGTEAFF.

This chain uses TRBV7-6 with TRBJ2-7, with TRBD2 matching 11 bases. The CDR3 is 15 residues long. V shed 2 bases, J shed 7 bases, and the junction held 7 bases outside the gene matches. CDR1 and CDR2 (germline): SGHVS, FNYEAQ. The CDR3 DNA is TGTGCCAGCAGCTTAATGGCTAGCGGGAGGCCAGAGCAGTACTTC. Its protein is CASSLMASGRPEQYF. Combining the CDR3 with reference TRBV7-6 and TRBJ2-7 gives the whole variable domain GAGVSQSPRYKVTKRGQDVALRCDPISGHVSLYWYRQALGQGPEFLTYFNYEAQQDKSGLPNDRFSAERPEGSISTLTIQRTEQRDSAMYRCASSLMASGRPEQYFGPGTRLTVT.

The rearrangement links TRBV5-4 to TRBJ2-7; 7 nucleotides agree with TRBD2. Germline lookup yields CDR1 SGHNT and CDR2 YYREEE (reference sequence). The CDR3 has 15 amino acids. Germline trimming cut 4 bases from V and 3 bases from J; bases unmatched to any gene: 10. In DNA, the CDR3 is TGTGCCAGCAGCCCTATTTTGGGGGGGAGCTACGAGCAGTACTTC. It encodes CASSPILGGSYEQYF.

This rearrangement joins TRBV4-3 to TRBJ2-1; TRBD1 agrees at 8 bases. V was clipped by 2 bases and J by 7 bases; unmatched bases: 4. Germline assignment: CDR1 LGHNA and CDR2 YSLEER. The CDR3 contains 14 residues. The CDR3, as DNA: TGCGCCAGCAGCCAAATTACAGGGGGGAATGAGCAGTTCTTC. This codes for CASSQITGGNEQFF.

The chain is built from TRBV7-9 and TRBJ2-1; weak D call: TRBD2 (6 bases). The CDR3 runs to 16 residues. Germline CDR1 is SEHNR and CDR2 is FQNEAQ (reference sequence). Trimming shortened V by 1 base and J by 5 bases, and 15 bases separated the two germline ends. The CDR3 is CASSLGPGLRDNEQFF. The CDR3 region has the DNA TGTGCCAGCAGCTTAGGTCCGGGACTCCGAGACAATGAGCAGTTCTTC.

CDR3 sequence (DNA): TGTGCCAGCAGCACCCCCGGATCTGCTTGGGGCTACACCTTC. Translating it yields CASSTPGSAWGYTF. This sequence joins TRBV5-5 and TRBJ1-2; D gene ambiguous. Looked up from germline, CDR1 is SGHKS and CDR2 is YYEKEE (reference sequence). The CDR3 extends over 14 amino acids. With 4 bases removed from V and 8 bases from J, the gap between germline ends came to 18 bases.

CDR3 nucleotides: TGTGCCAGCAGCCCCGAGGAGGGGCAGTGGGAGACCCAGTACTTC. This codes for CASSPEEGQWETQYF. The chain combines TRBV9 with TRBJ2-5; tentatively, D is TRBD2 (6 bases). Trimming stripped 4 bases from V and 5 bases from J, with 18 bases between. The CDR3 loop spans 15 amino acids. The germline V gene has CDR1 SGDLS and CDR2 YYNGEE.

As to this clone: Different DNA sequences within this sample yield the same CDR3. V gene TRBV9 combines with J gene TRBJ1-4; D ambiguous. V was clipped by 2 bases and J by 0 bases, with 8 bases between them. There are 15 residues in the CDR3. The germline V gene encodes CDR1 SGDLS and CDR2 YYNGEE. The CDR3 nucleotides are TGTGCCAGCAGCGTGGACGGTACAACTAATGAAAAACTGTTTTTT. It yields the protein CASSVDGTTNEKLFF.

The V call is TRBV4-2, the J call TRBJ2-3; 8 positions match TRBD2. CDR3 length equals 20 residues. J lost 4 bases, V lost 4 bases, and 22 bases had no gene match. CDR1 is LGHNA and CDR2 is YNFKEQ in the germline V gene. DNA of the CDR3: TGTGCCAGCAGCCTACCGGGGAGGCGGGAGGTTCAATTGGGGGCAGATACGCAGTATTTT. Translated: CASSLPGRREVQLGADTQYF.

This clone has just one count. This chain uses TRBV5-1 with TRBJ2-1, with TRBD1 identical over 7 bases. Germline CDR1 is SGHRS and CDR2 is YFSETQ. The CDR3 consists of 14 residues. V was clipped by 0 bases and J by 7 bases; unmatched bases: 4. CDR3 loop: CASSLEGALNEQFF. The CDR3 DNA reads TGCGCCAGCAGCTTGGAGGGGGCACTAAATGAGCAGTTCTTC.

This CDR3 is CASSLRGVNTEAFF. In nucleotides, the CDR3 is TGTGCCAGCAGCTTAAGGGGCGTCAACACTGAAGCTTTCTTT. The V and J genes are TRBV7-8 and TRBJ1-1, with D possibly being TRBD1 (5 bases). The CDR3 runs 14 residues. Germline lookup yields CDR1 SGHVS and CDR2 FQNEAQ. Trimming took 2 bases from V and 2 from J, leaving 9 bases between them.